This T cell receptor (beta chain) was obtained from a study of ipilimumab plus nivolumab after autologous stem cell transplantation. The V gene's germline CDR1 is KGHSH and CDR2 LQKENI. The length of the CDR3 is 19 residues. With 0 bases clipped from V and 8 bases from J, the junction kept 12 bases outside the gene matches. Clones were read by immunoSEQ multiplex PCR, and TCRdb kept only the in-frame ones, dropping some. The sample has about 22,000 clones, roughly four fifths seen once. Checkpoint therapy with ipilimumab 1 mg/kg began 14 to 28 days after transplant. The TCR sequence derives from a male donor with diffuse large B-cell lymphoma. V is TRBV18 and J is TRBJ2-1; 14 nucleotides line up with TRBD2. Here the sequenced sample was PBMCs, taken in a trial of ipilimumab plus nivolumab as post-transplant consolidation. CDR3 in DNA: TGTGCCAGCTCACCACCGTTTGGGACTAGCGGGAGAAATAAGGATGAGCAGTTCTTC. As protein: CASSPPFGTSGRNKDEQFF.